This TCR beta chain was documented in a study of blood T cell repertoires in COVID-19. Study at large: T cells, B-cell-depleted T cells, or PBMCs supplied cDNA or gDNA.

Repertoires were generated with immunoSEQ multiplex PCR, while TCRdb's copy carries only in-frame clones and drops some. The profile covers 30,000 to 35,000 clones, with roughly 80% appearing a single time and roughly 7% taken by the ten largest. V was cut by 1 base and J by 4 bases, with 10 bases left in between. The CDR3 totals 14 residues. Germline assignment: CDR1 SGHVS and CDR2 FQNEAQ. The origin of this receptor is an older woman with acute or convalescent COVID-19. Sequences were obtained from peripheral blood. The rearrangement links TRBV7-8 to TRBJ1-2, with no clear D. CDR3 protein: CASSLGRTTYGYTF. Written as DNA, the CDR3 is TGTGCCAGCAGCTTAGGACGGACTACCTATGGCTACACCTTC.